This T cell receptor beta chain is drawn from a study of cytomegalovirus exposure and HLA in healthy donors. For the study at large: In a later analysis, the approximately 120 validation repertoires were reported to have used the same platform as the roughly 700 first-cohort repertoires.

This clone was observed a single time. Its target is unknown. Study-level results: In the 95 to 150 validation repertoires, approximately 93% of cluster scores exceeded 0, per a later analysis.

The approximately 120-subject validation cohort, separate from the approximately 670-subject first cohort, included the donors. Sequenced by immunoSEQ multiplex PCR; TCRdb stores in-frame clones only, minus some. Among 230,000 or so clones listed, around nine tenths were seen once. The V gene's germline CDR1 is SNHLY and CDR2 FYNNEI. Deletions cut 11 bases from V and 4 bases from J, with 15 bases between. This CDR3 is built from 12 residues. The specimen sequenced was PBMCs. This TCR derives from a woman younger than 30 in good health and CMV-seronegative. The rearrangement uses TRBV2 and TRBJ2-7; a possible D gene is TRBD2 (5 bases). DNA for the CDR3: TGTGCCTCCGAGCCGAGCGGTTACGAGCAGTACTTC. This codes for CASEPSGYEQYF.